This TCR beta chain was identified in a study of control samples from healthy donors and cancer patients. The protocol was immunoSEQ multiplex PCR, while the TCRdb copy is restricted to in-frame clones and leaves out a portion. Among roughly 120,000 clones listed, about 94% were seen once. Sequenced sample: blood. The clonotype originates from a man between 25 and 39 years old in good health.

In DNA form, the CDR3 reads TGTGCCAGCGCGCCGGGGACAGAGACCCAGTACTTC. It is translated as CASAPGTETQYF. This chain joins TRBV10-3 and TRBJ2-5; D might be TRBD1 or TRBD2, each matching 5 bases. The CDR3 is made up of 12 amino acids. The ends were cut back, 10 bases at V and 4 bases at J, with 13 bases in the middle. Germline values: CDR1 ENHRY, CDR2 SYGVKD.